One sample yielded the 17 T cell receptor beta chains listed below, sequenced in a study of PD-L1 blockade in urothelial cancer. The sample's time point: pretreatment peripheral blood. This table comes from immunoSEQ multiplex PCR, and its TCRdb copy is limited to in-frame clones, with some not included. The sample records 70,000 to 95,000 clones, 65% to 85% being singletons. This sample comprised PBMCs, obtained around atezolizumab (anti-PD-L1) treatment. These receptors were collected from a man between 60 and 70 years old with urothelial cancer.

This clone was found once. J is TRBJ1-2 and V is TRBV5-4; the match to TRBD1 covers 9 bases. CDR1 SGHNT and CDR2 YYREEE come from the germline V gene (reference sequence). The CDR3 runs 15 residues. V shed 3 bases, J shed 4 bases, and the junction held 7 bases outside the gene matches. In DNA form, the CDR3 reads TGTGCCAGCAGCTCGCAGACAGGGGGAGTCTATGGCTACACCTTC. It specifies CASSSQTGGVYGYTF.

The chain is built from TRBV18 and TRBJ1-5; TRBD1 matches at 12 bases. This CDR3 is built from 16 residues. Trimming removed 3 bases from V and 6 bases from J; junction bases left unmatched: 6. Per the germline V gene, CDR1 is KGHSH and CDR2 is LQKENI. The CDR3 region has the DNA TGTGCCAGCTCACCCCCGGGGACAGGGGGCTCTCAGCCCCAGCATTTT. Its translation is CASSPPGTGGSQPQHF.

This clone was found once. V gene TRBV10-3 combines with J gene TRBJ1-2; TRBD1 agrees at 10 bases. Germline-derived CDR1 and CDR2 are ENHRY and SYGVKD. The trim removed 3 bases at V and 4 bases at J, leaving 5 bases unmatched. CDR3 length: 15 amino acids. CDR3 DNA: TGTGCCATCAGTGATAAGGACAGGGGGGGCTATGGCTACACCTTC. This gives the protein CAISDKDRGGYGYTF.

The chain employs TRBV2 and TRBJ1-1, with unresolved D. V shed 7 bases and J shed 4 bases, with 10 bases lying between them. CDR1 and CDR2 (germline): SNHLY, FYNNEI. CDR3 length equals 12 residues. The CDR3 protein is CASISGSTEAFF. The CDR3 DNA follows: TGTGCCAGCATTAGCGGGTCCACTGAAGCTTTCTTT.

This clone has just a few counts. The chain has TRBV7-2 and TRBJ2-3; D gene ambiguous. Germline V gene lookup returns CDR1 SGHTA and CDR2 FQGNSA. This CDR3 has 13 residues. Between the trimmed V and J ends, which lost 1 base and 11 bases, there was a span of 13 bases. CDR3 nucleotides: TGTGCCAGCAGCTTAGACCGCACTCGGAGGCAGTATTTT. Amino acid sequence: CASSLDRTRRQYF.

The rearrangement joins TRBV5-6 to TRBJ2-2; 10 nucleotides agree with TRBD1. J gave up 6 bases and V 0 bases, and 2 bases lay outside the gene matches. The CDR3 is 15 residues long. Per germline, CDR1 SGHDT and CDR2 YYEEEE. The CDR3 DNA reads TGTGCCAGCAGCTTGGTCGGACAGGGGGCCGGGGAGCTGTTTTTT. Translation gives CASSLVGQGAGELFF.

The chain carries TRBV30 and TRBJ1-6; the match to TRBD1 covers 9 bases. The germline V gene has CDR1 GTSNPN and CDR2 SVGIG (reference sequence). Losses at the gene ends were 6 bases for V and 9 bases for J; bases not matched to a gene: 9. This CDR3 region has 14 residues. Here the CDR3 reads CACQPGTGLSPLHF. CDR3 nucleotide sequence: TGTGCCTGCCAACCCGGGACAGGGCTTTCACCCCTCCACTTT.

This clone was recorded once. The CDR3 coding sequence is TGTGCCAGCTCACCAGGCCAGGTCGAGACCCAGTACTTC. Translating it yields CASSPGQVETQYF. V gene TRBV18 combines with J gene TRBJ2-5; no clear D gene. The V end was cut by 2 bases, the J end by 5 bases, with 9 bases between. The CDR3 consists of 13 residues. Per the germline V gene, CDR1 is KGHSH and CDR2 is LQKENI.

The chain joins TRBV2 to TRBJ1-5; the match to TRBD1 covers 7 bases. This CDR3 has 15 residues. Losses at the gene ends were 3 bases for V and 6 bases for J; bases not matched to a gene: 8. Germline-derived CDR1 and CDR2 are SNHLY and FYNNEI. The CDR3 spells CASSEDMTGFQPQHF. The CDR3 DNA is TGTGCCAGCAGTGAGGATATGACAGGGTTTCAGCCCCAGCATTTT.

The chain joins TRBV30 to TRBJ1-1; D is uncertain. Germline assignment: CDR1 GTSNPN and CDR2 SVGIG (reference sequence). The CDR3 sequence is 13 residues long. Between the trimmed V and J ends, which lost 1 base and 4 bases, there was a span of 10 bases. DNA for the CDR3: TGTGCCTGGAGTGCCCGCCCGAGCACTGAAGCTTTCTTT. It yields the protein CAWSARPSTEAFF.

The chain has TRBV6-6 and TRBJ1-2; 8 positions match TRBD1. The J segment lost 5 bases and the V segment lost 0 bases, leaving 5 bases of the junction unmatched. The CDR3 has 15 residues. Germline V gene data show CDR1 as MNHNY and CDR2 as SVGAGI (reference sequence). The CDR3 region is CASSYSGTGAYGYTF. Written as DNA, the CDR3 is TGTGCCAGCAGTTACTCTGGGACAGGAGCTTATGGCTACACCTTC.

V and J are TRBV11-2 and TRBJ1-4; tentative D call: TRBD1 (5 bases). CDR3 length: 15 residues. The germline V and J ends were trimmed by 7 bases and 8 bases, with 20 bases remaining between them. The germline gives CDR1 SGHAT, CDR2 FQNNGV. This CDR3 reads CASTDSPVRGEKLFF. The CDR3 nucleotides read TGTGCCAGCACCGACAGCCCGGTTCGGGGGGAAAAACTGTTTTTT.

The genes are TRBV28 and TRBJ2-5; TRBD2 might be the D (6 bases). Germline CDR1 is MDHEN and CDR2 is SYDVKM. CDR3 size: 15 residues. The V end lost 7 bases, the J end lost 1 base, and 16 bases lay between the germline ends. As DNA, the CDR3 is TGTGCCAGCAATATCCCTATGGGGGGCCAAGAGACCCAGTACTTC. This translates into CASNIPMGGQETQYF.

In this sample, this clone turned up a few times. V and J are TRBV28 and TRBJ1-1, with D possibly TRBD1 on 5 matching bases. The CDR3 is made up of 11 amino acids. V lost 7 bases and J 4 bases, leaving 7 bases between the germline ends. Germline V gene lookup returns CDR1 MDHEN and CDR2 SYDVKM. In DNA, the CDR3 is TGTGCCAGCATCGGGGGCACTGAAGCTTTCTTT. Translating gives CASIGGTEAFF.

CDR3: CSVEFIVHGYTF. The CDR3 DNA reads as TGCAGCGTTGAATTTATAGTTCATGGCTACACCTTC. The chain combines TRBV29-1 with TRBJ1-2; D gene ambiguous. Between the trimmed V and J ends, which lost 2 bases and 6 bases, there was a span of 10 bases. The CDR3 totals 12 residues. Germline V gene sequence: CDR1 SQVTM, CDR2 ANQGSEA.

This clone was seen a single time. The chain couples TRBV7-8 to TRBJ2-1; the D is unclear. V lost 5 bases and J 0 bases, leaving 11 bases between the germline ends. The CDR3 extends over 15 amino acids. Germline loops: CDR1 SGHVS, CDR2 FQNEAQ. In DNA, the CDR3 is TGTGCCAGCAGCGCAAACCCGAGCTCCTACAATGAGCAGTTCTTC. Translated, it gives CASSANPSSYNEQFF.

This chain connects TRBV4-3 to TRBJ2-5; perhaps TRBD2 as D (5 bases). There are 13 residues in the CDR3. The germline gives CDR1 LGHNA, CDR2 YSLEER. The V gene lost 3 bases and the J gene lost 11 bases, with 16 bases spanning the gap. For the CDR3, the DNA is TGCGCCAGCAGCCAGACCGGCGGGCTGGAGCAGTACTTC. This sequence encodes CASSQTGGLEQYF.